This T cell receptor (beta chain) was captured in a study of regulatory T cells in long-lasting Graves disease. About the study: Antithyroid drugs had been taken under 3 months by newly diagnosed Graves' patients.

Noted time point: newly diagnosed GD, antithyroid drugs for less than 3 months. Construction of the TCR library relied on RNA isolated from PBMCs. Arm-PCR of CDR3 regions with iRepertoire HTBI primers generated TCR beta libraries. TCRdb reprocessed the multiplex PCR reads with MiXCR, giving one entry per CDR3 protein. The data hold roughly 520,000 distinct CDR3 sequences, with 12% observed a single time. This clonotype has ten or more counts. V trimming: 2 bases; J trimming: 1 base; junction bases outside the gene matches: 8. The length of the CDR3 is 17 residues. Germline CDR1 is SGHTA and CDR2 is FQGNSA. These data also featured in a second study, about T cells in Graves' hyperthyroidism and ophthalmopathy. In that study: Patients having uncontrolled infection, another autoimmune disease, pregnancy or lactation were not included.

This TCR was sampled from a young woman with Graves disease. The specimen comprised peripheral blood mononuclear cells (PBMCs), sampled at new diagnosis, from a patient treated with antithyroid drugs. This chain connects TRBV7-2 to TRBJ2-1; 7 nucleotides agree with TRBD2. CDR3 bases: TGTGCCAGCAGCTTACGATATGCGGGAGCGTCCTACAATGAGCAGTTCTTC. It specifies CASSLRYAGASYNEQFF.